The sequence of this T cell receptor beta chain was determined in a study of T cell responses to AZD1222 COVID-19 vaccine. Study results and caveats: In all cases, repertoires were sampled only after the peak T cell response. White British ancestry dominated among donors, who included more females, and clonal diversity was possibly underestimated. In the spike-specific TCR repertoire, nearly half reportedly target unmutated variant regions.

As for this clone: Its antigen remains unknown.

The germline CDR1 and CDR2 sequences are SGHDT and YYEEEE. The CDR3 spans 15 residues. The V segment lost 0 bases and the J segment 7 bases; nucleotides outside the gene matches: 3. The method was immunoSEQ multiplex PCR; TCRdb's version includes in-frame clones alone and lacks a portion of them. Among 200,000 to 300,000 clones listed, 90% to 95% were seen once. Sample: peripheral blood, taken on day 0 of AZD1222 vaccination. This TCR derives from an adult in good health. The chain joins TRBV5-6 to TRBJ1-6, with 8 bases matching TRBD1. The CDR3 protein is CASSLGTGRNSPLHF. CDR3 DNA sequence: TGTGCCAGCAGCTTGGGGACAGGGAGGAATTCACCCCTCCACTTT.